The rows below give T cell receptor beta chains drawn from one sample of a study of T cell responses to AZD1222 COVID-19 vaccine. Method: immunoSEQ multiplex PCR; TCRdb's copy keeps in-frame clones and lacks some. The sample contains 94,000 or so clones, about 90% of which appear only once. This sample comprised peripheral blood, obtained on day 0 of AZD1222 vaccination. The receptors stem from an adult in good health. The CDR3 runs from the conserved cysteine through the conserved F or W. The D gene is left open where the match is weak.

v_gene: TRBV7-9
d_gene: TRBD2
len: 14
j_gene: TRBJ2-3
CDR3aa: CASSSGLATDTQYF

v_gene: TRBV7-9
d_gene: TRBD2
len: 14
j_gene: TRBJ2-7
CDR3aa: CASSSGEGTYEQYF

v_gene: TRBV5-4
d_gene: TRBD2
len: 14
j_gene: TRBJ2-5
CDR3aa: CASSPRETQETQYF

v_gene: TRBV19
d_gene: NA
len: 13
j_gene: TRBJ1-2
CDR3aa: CASGPGVGYGYTF

v_gene: TRBV19
d_gene: NA
len: 14
j_gene: TRBJ2-4
CDR3aa: CASKARSTENIQYF

v_gene: TRBV5-6
d_gene: TRBD2
len: 13
j_gene: TRBJ2-7
CDR3aa: CASSLGTSNEQYF

v_gene: TRBV6-5
d_gene: TRBD2
len: 15
j_gene: TRBJ2-1
CDR3aa: CASRTFMRESDEQFF

v_gene: TRBV19
d_gene: TRBD2
len: 15
j_gene: TRBJ2-5
CDR3aa: CASSIAGGAQETQYF

v_gene: TRBV4-3
d_gene: NA
len: 14
j_gene: TRBJ2-7
CDR3aa: CASSLQQGTDEQYF

v_gene: TRBV5-1
d_gene: NA
len: 14
j_gene: TRBJ1-3
CDR3aa: CASSLDVGGNTIYF

v_gene: TRBV7-9
d_gene: TRBD2
len: 15
j_gene: TRBJ2-7
CDR3aa: CASSLVAGATYEQYF

v_gene: TRBV4-3
d_gene: NA
len: 14
j_gene: TRBJ2-7
CDR3aa: CASSQGAGVGEQYF

v_gene: TRBV30
d_gene: NA
len: 13
j_gene: TRBJ2-7
CDR3aa: CAWRAGRGYEQYF

v_gene: TRBV7-8
d_gene: TRBD2
len: 13
j_gene: TRBJ2-1
CDR3aa: CASSLGVGREQFF

v_gene: TRBV7-9
d_gene: TRBD1
len: 17
j_gene: TRBJ2-2
CDR3aa: CASSRGQGAIGTGELFF

v_gene: TRBV4-3
d_gene: NA
len: 15
j_gene: TRBJ1-2
CDR3aa: CASSQDRFASYGYTF

v_gene: TRBV27
d_gene: NA
len: 15
j_gene: TRBJ2-7
CDR3aa: CASSLARGPYYEQYF

v_gene: TRBV5-6
d_gene: NA
len: 13
j_gene: TRBJ1-2
CDR3aa: CASSAPPNYGYTF

v_gene: TRBV28
d_gene: TRBD1
len: 17
j_gene: TRBJ2-6
CDR3aa: CASSFTGQSSGANVLTF

v_gene: TRBV7-9
d_gene: TRBD1
len: 16
j_gene: TRBJ1-4
CDR3aa: CASSLGVNRGLEKLFF

v_gene: TRBV21-1
d_gene: NA
len: 16
j_gene: TRBJ2-5
CDR3aa: CASSKVGAAIQETQYF

v_gene: TRBV7-2
d_gene: NA
len: 16
j_gene: TRBJ1-3
CDR3aa: CASSLTSTNSGNTIYF

v_gene: TRBV30
d_gene: TRBD1
len: 13
j_gene: TRBJ1-4
CDR3aa: CAWKGQLNEKLFF

v_gene: TRBV2
d_gene: TRBD1
len: 15
j_gene: TRBJ1-6
CDR3aa: CASRVGTAYNSPLHF

v_gene: TRBV11-3
d_gene: TRBD2
len: 16
j_gene: TRBJ2-5
CDR3aa: CASSSGLAGGQETQYF

v_gene: TRBV6-5
d_gene: NA
len: 13
j_gene: TRBJ2-2
CDR3aa: CASQGLNTGELFF

v_gene: TRBV18
d_gene: NA
len: 13
j_gene: TRBJ1-6
CDR3aa: CASSPPRGSPLHF

v_gene: TRBV7-9
d_gene: TRBD2
len: 15
j_gene: TRBJ2-7
CDR3aa: CASSLALAGGYEQYF

v_gene: TRBV5-1
d_gene: TRBD1
len: 14
j_gene: TRBJ2-7
CDR3aa: CASSSRDRGGEQYF

v_gene: TRBV7-2
d_gene: TRBD2
len: 16
j_gene: TRBJ2-1
CDR3aa: CASSPSGGALMNEQFF

v_gene: TRBV24-1
d_gene: TRBD2
len: 16
j_gene: TRBJ2-1
CDR3aa: CATSDPAAGVPNEQFF

v_gene: TRBV5-1
d_gene: NA
len: 14
j_gene: TRBJ2-1
CDR3aa: CASSLAPGSNEQFF

v_gene: TRBV6-1
d_gene: TRBD1
len: 15
j_gene: TRBJ1-2
CDR3aa: CASSERDRGRDGYTF

v_gene: TRBV7-3
d_gene: NA
len: 12
j_gene: TRBJ2-7
CDR3aa: CASSLPGGEQYF

v_gene: TRBV28
d_gene: TRBD1
len: 15
j_gene: TRBJ2-5
CDR3aa: CASSRTGKHLETQYF

v_gene: TRBV4-2
d_gene: TRBD1
len: 16
j_gene: TRBJ1-6
CDR3aa: CASSRDHRQGNSPLHF

v_gene: TRBV5-1
d_gene: NA
len: 15
j_gene: TRBJ2-7
CDR3aa: CASSKEGGASYEQYF

v_gene: TRBV2
d_gene: NA
len: 13
j_gene: TRBJ1-6
CDR3aa: CASSEYPNSPLHF

v_gene: TRBV18
d_gene: NA
len: 12
j_gene: TRBJ2-1
CDR3aa: CASSPIANEQFF

v_gene: TRBV10-3
d_gene: NA
len: 14
j_gene: TRBJ1-5
CDR3aa: CAISEGWGNQPQHF

v_gene: TRBV19
d_gene: NA
len: 16
j_gene: TRBJ2-4
CDR3aa: CASSIGGVGERNIQYF

v_gene: TRBV7-2
d_gene: NA
len: 14
j_gene: TRBJ2-3
CDR3aa: CASSDTLGTDTQYF

v_gene: TRBV19
d_gene: TRBD1
len: 15
j_gene: TRBJ2-5
CDR3aa: CASSRFGRGQETQYF

v_gene: TRBV6-6
d_gene: NA
len: 12
j_gene: TRBJ1-2
CDR3aa: CASSYEGNVYTF

v_gene: TRBV18
d_gene: NA
len: 14
j_gene: TRBJ2-5
CDR3aa: CASSLGAERETQYF

v_gene: TRBV6-2/TRBV6-3
d_gene: NA
len: 15
j_gene: TRBJ1-5
CDR3aa: CASSYSTPRGQPQHF

v_gene: TRBV3-1/TRBV3-2
d_gene: NA
len: 10
j_gene: TRBJ2-3
CDR3aa: CASGPDTQYF

v_gene: TRBV7-2
d_gene: NA
len: 14
j_gene: TRBJ2-3
CDR3aa: CASSRDFQADTQYF

v_gene: TRBV9
d_gene: NA
len: 12
j_gene: TRBJ2-7
CDR3aa: CASSGGPYEQYF

v_gene: TRBV5-1
d_gene: NA
len: 16
j_gene: TRBJ2-5
CDR3aa: CASSLLTGGGQETQYF

v_gene: TRBV30
d_gene: NA
len: 12
j_gene: TRBJ1-2
CDR3aa: CAWGLRPSGYTF

v_gene: TRBV27
d_gene: TRBD1
len: 17
j_gene: TRBJ2-4
CDR3aa: CASRAGQGKIAKNIQYF

v_gene: TRBV5-1
d_gene: NA
len: 14
j_gene: TRBJ2-7
CDR3aa: CASSLARATYEQYF